These 13 T cell receptor beta chains were sequenced from one sample in a study of CXCR3-negative and CXCR3-positive naive CD8 T cells. Libraries of TRB cDNA were made by 5' RACE and carried UMIs. TCRdb re-called the 5' RACE reads and gives one entry per CDR3 protein, without DNA. This table holds about 56,000 distinct CDR3 sequences. The sequencing input was memory CD8+ T cells from blood. All receptors derive from a human donor in good health. Some clones in this sample may be carry-over from other donors' samples.

The rearrangement joins TRBV29-1 to TRBJ2-7; the D call from TCRdb, TRBD2, cannot be confirmed without DNA. The CDR3 runs 15 residues. Germline CDR1 reads SQVTM; CDR2 reads ANQGSEA. This CDR3 reads CSVRGLAAESYEQYF.

This chain's CDR3 is CSGSGTGPTGELFF. The chain joins TRBV29-1 to TRBJ2-2; TCRdb's D call of TRBD1 is untestable without DNA. Germline CDR1 SQVTM, CDR2 ANQGSEA. The CDR3 has 14 amino acids.

V gene TRBV29-1 combines with J gene TRBJ2-7; lacking DNA, the TRBD1 call made by TCRdb goes unchecked. The CDR3 spans 12 residues. Per the germline V gene, CDR1 is SQVTM and CDR2 is ANQGSEA. CDR3 sequence: CSVPDGAYEQYF.

The genes are TRBV20-1 and TRBJ2-7; TCRdb's D call of TRBD1 is untestable without DNA. From germline, CDR1 is DFQATT and CDR2 SNEGSKA (reference sequence). The CDR3 is 15 residues long. CDR3 sequence: CSAFSTGGSSYEQYF.

The V gene is TRBV7-9, the J gene TRBJ1-1. The CDR3 contains 16 residues. Germline loops: CDR1 SEHNR, CDR2 FQNEAQ (reference sequence). The CDR3 reads CASSQHRTIRDTEAFF.

This sequence joins TRBV6-2 or TRBV6-3 and TRBJ2-1; TCRdb proposes TRBD1, but this gene call is untestable without DNA. The CDR3 runs to 16 residues. Germline CDR1 MNHEY, CDR2 SVGEGT. CDR3 sequence: CASRYQRGPAYNEQFF.

The gene calls are TRBV29-1 and TRBJ1-1; the TRBD1 assignment by TCRdb is unverifiable without DNA. Germline V gene lookup returns CDR1 SQVTM and CDR2 ANQGSEA. The CDR3 contains 16 residues. CDR3 amino acids: CSVEWALGQDNTEAFF. Drawing the rest from reference TRBV29-1 and TRBJ1-1, the complete variable domain is SAVISQKPSRDICQRGTSLTIQCQVDSQVTMMFWYRQQPGQSLTLIATANQGSEATYESGFVIDKFPISRPNLTFSTLTVSNMSPEDSSIYLCSVEWALGQDNTEAFFGQGTRLTVV.

The chain joins TRBV28 to TRBJ2-4; with no DNA, the TCRdb D assignment of TRBD2 cannot be verified. Per germline, CDR1 MDHEN and CDR2 SYDVKM. This CDR3 is 18 amino acids long. CDR3 protein: CASSLLRVRELAKNIQYF.

The V call is TRBV20-1, the J call TRBJ2-2; the TCRdb D gene call, TRBD1, has no DNA to confirm it. The V gene's germline CDR1 is DFQATT and CDR2 SNEGSKA (reference sequence). The CDR3 spans 15 residues. This CDR3 is CSASHGARDAGELFF.

The chain has TRBV6-2 or TRBV6-3 and TRBJ2-2. The CDR3 length is 15 residues. CDR1 MNHEY and CDR2 SVGEGT come from the germline V gene. This chain's CDR3 is CASESEQLNTGELFF.

The rearrangement uses TRBV29-1 and TRBJ1-2; the D call from TCRdb, TRBD1, cannot be confirmed without DNA. The germline CDR1 and CDR2 sequences are SQVTM and ANQGSEA. This CDR3 contains 12 residues. The CDR3 is CSVVTGPNGYTF.

V gene TRBV4-3 combines with J gene TRBJ2-1; checking the TCRdb D call of TRBD1 is not possible without DNA. Germline lookup yields CDR1 LGHNA and CDR2 YSLEER. This CDR3 comprises 16 residues. The CDR3 spells CASSQDLAGGRGEQFF.

The chain couples TRBV12-3 or TRBV12-4 to TRBJ2-7. The CDR3 is 12 residues long. The CDR3 is CASSFPVSEQYF.